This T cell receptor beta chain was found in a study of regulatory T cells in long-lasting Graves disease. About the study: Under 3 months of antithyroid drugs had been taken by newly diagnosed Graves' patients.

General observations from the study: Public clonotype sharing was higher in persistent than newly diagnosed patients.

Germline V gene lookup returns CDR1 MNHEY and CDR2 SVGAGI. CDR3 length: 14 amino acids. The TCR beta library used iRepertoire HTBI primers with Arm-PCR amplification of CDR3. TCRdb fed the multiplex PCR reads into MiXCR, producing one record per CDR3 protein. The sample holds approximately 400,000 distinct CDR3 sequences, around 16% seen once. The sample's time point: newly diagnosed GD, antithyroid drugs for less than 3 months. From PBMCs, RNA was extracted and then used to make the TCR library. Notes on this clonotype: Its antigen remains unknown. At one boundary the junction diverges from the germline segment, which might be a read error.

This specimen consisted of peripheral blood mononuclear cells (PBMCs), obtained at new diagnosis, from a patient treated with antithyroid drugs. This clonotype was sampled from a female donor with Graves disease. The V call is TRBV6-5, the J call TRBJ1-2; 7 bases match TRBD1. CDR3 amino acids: CARSYSGGNYGYTF. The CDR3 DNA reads TGTGCCAGGAGTTACTCAGGGGGTAACTATGGCTACACCTTC.